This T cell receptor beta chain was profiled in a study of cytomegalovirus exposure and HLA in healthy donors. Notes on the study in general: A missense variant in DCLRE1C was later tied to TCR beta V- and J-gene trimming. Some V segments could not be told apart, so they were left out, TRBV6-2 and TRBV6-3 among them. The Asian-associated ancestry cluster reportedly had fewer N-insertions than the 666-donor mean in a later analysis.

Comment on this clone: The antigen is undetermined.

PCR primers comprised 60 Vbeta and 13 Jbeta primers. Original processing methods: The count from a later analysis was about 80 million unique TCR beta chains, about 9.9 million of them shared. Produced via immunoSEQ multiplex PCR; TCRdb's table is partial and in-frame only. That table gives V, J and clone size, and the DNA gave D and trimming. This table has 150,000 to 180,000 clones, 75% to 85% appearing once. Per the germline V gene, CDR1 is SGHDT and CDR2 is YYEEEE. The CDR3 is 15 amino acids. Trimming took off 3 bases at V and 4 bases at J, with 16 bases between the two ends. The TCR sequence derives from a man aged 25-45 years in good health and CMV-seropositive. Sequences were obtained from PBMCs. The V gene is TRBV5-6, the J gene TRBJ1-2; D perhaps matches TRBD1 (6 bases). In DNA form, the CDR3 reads TGTGCCAGCAGCTCCACGGGGGGCGCAGGCTATGGCTACACCTTC. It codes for CASSSTGGAGYGYTF. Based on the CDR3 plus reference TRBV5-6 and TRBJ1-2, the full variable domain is DAGVTQSPTHLIKTRGQQVTLRCSPKSGHDTVSWYQQALGQGPQFIFQYYEEEERQRGNFPDRFSGHQFPNYSSELNVNALLLGDSALYLCASSSTGGAGYGYTFGSGTRLTVV.